This TCR beta chain was identified in a study of type 1 regulatory T cells. Study-wide background: An in vitro protocol generated T-allo10, a Tr1-enriched, alloantigen-specific CD4 T cell product.

V was pared by 0 bases and J by 7 bases, with 2 bases of the junction left unmatched. This CDR3 contains 13 residues. Germline CDR1 is DFQATT and CDR2 is SNEGSKA (reference sequence). TCRdb reprocessed the reads with MiXCR, giving one entry per CDR3 protein. The table includes around 62,000 distinct CDR3 sequences, 63% detected once. Graft donor-derived T-allo10 cells were described as host-alloantigen-specific, anergic, and alloantigen-specifically suppressive. A remark on this clonotype: What it binds is not known.

This clonotype was sampled from a human donor in good health. The chain employs TRBV20-1 and TRBJ2-2, with 7 bases matching TRBD2. The sample comprised cultured T cells, either the whole culture or a sorted T cell fraction (not recorded which). Indicated subset: Tr1-enriched cell product generated in vitro against host alloantigens. As DNA, the CDR3 is TGCAGTGCTAGAGATCCTAGCGGCGGGGAGCTGTTTTTT. Translating it yields CSARDPSGGELFF.